This T cell receptor (beta chain) appears in the sequencing data of a study of blood T cells in healthy people across ages. The CDR3 has 17 residues. The germline V gene has CDR1 DFQATT and CDR2 SNEGSKA (reference sequence). V was clipped by 4 bases and J by 11 bases; unmatched bases: 18. Findings of the study overall: A roughly linear fall in TCR beta diversity per million T cells was seen with increasing age.

Primers used in a second PCR of roughly 6 to 12 cycles were a sample-barcoded 5' primer and a J-beta primer mix. TCRdb redid the calling of the 5' RACE reads with MiXCR, one entry per CDR3 protein. This table holds 1.5 million to 1.8 million distinct CDR3 sequences, approximately 43% found once. This clonotype has a handful of counts. No antigen is known for it. This sequence joins TRBV20-1 and TRBJ2-5; 14 nucleotides agree with TRBD2. The sequence was obtained from a woman aged 18 to 35 in good health. Sequencing input: blood. CDR3 in DNA: TGCAGTGCTACCGGGACTAGCGGGGGAATTTCGTCCAATGAGCAGTACTTC. Translating it yields CSATGTSGGISSNEQYF.